This TCR beta chain was sequenced for a study of human T cells and chemical hapten exposure. Germline V gene lookup returns CDR1 SGHRS and CDR2 YFSETQ. V was cut by 4 bases and J by 0 bases, with 13 bases left in between. CDR3 length: 15 amino acids. TCRdb independently ran MiXCR on the RACE reads; one entry per CDR3 protein. Of 110,000 or so distinct CDR3 sequences listed, roughly a tenth were seen once; the top ten hold around 3%. There are many counts of this clonotype. Time point here: patch test 2, 6 weeks after DPC sensitization. Treatment defined: therapeutic diphenylcyclopropenone sensitization with weekly scalp DPC.

V gene TRBV5-1 combines with J gene TRBJ1-2, with D perhaps matching TRBD1 (6 bases). The sequenced sample was whole blood, obtained in connection with sensitization to the hapten diphenylcyclopropenone (DPC). This clonotype was sampled from a woman in her forties with alopecia areata. Some clones in this sample may be carry-over from other donors' samples. The CDR3 sequence: CASSPAAGANYGYTF. CDR3 bases: TGCGCCAGCAGCCCCGCCGCAGGGGCTAACTATGGCTACACCTTC.